The next 26 T cell receptor beta chains were all read from a single sample in a study of T cells in Graves' hyperthyroidism and ophthalmopathy. The source material, RNA transcripts, was used to amplify TCR beta CDR3 regions. Researchers ran a first-round RT-PCR on the TCR CDR3 using the HTBI primer set. In TCRdb, the multiplex PCR reads were re-called with MiXCR into one record per CDR3 protein. The sample gives fewer than 650,000 distinct CDR3 sequences, approximately 15% of which show up once; 5.8% is in the top ten. Sequencing was performed on blood. Source of these receptors: a woman aged 25 to 39 with Graves' hyperthyroidism that later progressed to Graves' ophthalmopathy.

Ten or more counts support this clonotype. V is TRBV11-3 and J is TRBJ2-1; D gene unclear. V shed 5 bases and J shed 5 bases, with 10 bases lying between them. The CDR3 is 13 residues long. CDR1 is SGHNT, CDR2 YENEEA, per germline. The CDR3 region is CASSTEFNNEQFF. The CDR3, as DNA: TGTGCCAGCAGCACCGAGTTCAACAATGAGCAGTTCTTC.

In the case of this clonotype: Being one base from a much bigger clone, this may be a read error. The chain is built from TRBV28 and TRBJ1-2; D ambiguous. The CDR3 totals 14 residues. The V gene's germline CDR1 is MDHEN and CDR2 SYDVKM. This CDR3 is CASSPDVLAYGCTF. In DNA form, the CDR3 reads TGTGCCAGCAGTCCCGATGTTCTGGCCTATGGCTGCACCTTC.

The chain employs TRBV6-1 and TRBJ1-4; D unresolved. The CDR3 has 13 residues. Germline assignment: CDR1 MNHNS and CDR2 SASEGT. V gave up 7 bases and J gave up 8 bases, with 14 bases separating them. CDR3 nucleotides: TGTGCCAGCACGGGGATTAGGGAAGAAAAACTGTTTTTT. This encodes CASTGIREEKLFF.

This clonotype was observed many times. The rearrangement links TRBV7-8 to TRBJ1-1, with a possible D match to TRBD1 (6 bases). Between the trimmed V and J ends, which lost 5 bases and 2 bases, there was a span of 15 bases. Germline-derived CDR1 and CDR2 are SGHVS and FQNEAQ. The CDR3 contains 15 residues. CDR3 protein: CASSPRPGANTEAFF. DNA of the CDR3: TGTGCCAGCAGCCCCCGGCCGGGGGCTAACACTGAAGCTTTCTTT. The full variable domain, rest sourced from reference TRBV7-8 and TRBJ1-1, is GAGVSQSPRYKVAKRGQDVALRCDPISGHVSLFWYQQALGQGPEFLTYFQNEAQLDKSGLPSDRFFAERPEGSVSTLKIQRTQQEDSAVYLCASSPRPGANTEAFFGQGTRLTVV.

The V gene is TRBV19, the J gene TRBJ1-2; a possible D gene is TRBD1 (6 bases). Germline V gene data show CDR1 as LNHDA and CDR2 as SQIVND (reference sequence). V was clipped by 7 bases and J by 7 bases, with 19 bases between them. CDR3 length: 14 residues. In nucleotides, the CDR3 is TGTGCCAGTACCATCACACAGGGAGGAAGTGGCTACACCTTC. Its translation: CASTITQGGSGYTF.

In this sample, this clonotype turned up many times. The rearrangement uses TRBV11-2 and TRBJ1-5; D is unresolved. V was pared by 4 bases and J by 2 bases, with 12 bases between. The V gene's germline CDR1 is SGHAT and CDR2 FQNNGV. This CDR3 is built from 15 residues. CDR3 nucleotide sequence: TGTGCCAGCAGCTCAGGAGTTGGGGGCAATCAGCCCCAGCATTTT. It encodes CASSSGVGGNQPQHF.

This clonotype showed up many times. The genes are TRBV30 and TRBJ2-1, with 8 bases aligning to TRBD2. The CDR3 loop spans 14 amino acids. Germline V lookup: CDR1 GTSNPN, CDR2 SVGIG (reference sequence). The J segment lost 8 bases and the V segment lost 4 bases, leaving 10 bases of the junction unmatched. DNA for the CDR3: TGTGCCTGGACCCTAAGCGGGGGAGGCGATGAGCAGTTCTTC. This gives the protein CAWTLSGGGDEQFF.

This clonotype was seen many times. The rearrangement links TRBV6-5 to TRBJ2-2; 12 bases fit TRBD2. The germline V gene encodes CDR1 MNHEY and CDR2 SVGAGI. With 0 bases clipped from V and 5 bases from J, the junction kept 7 bases outside the gene matches. The CDR3 consists of 18 residues. The chain's CDR3 is CASSYSYLAGGGTGELFF. The CDR3 DNA reads TGTGCCAGCAGTTACTCCTACCTAGCGGGAGGGGGAACCGGGGAGCTGTTTTTT.

Worth noting for this clonotype: Since a much larger clone is just one base distant, this may be a read error. The J gene is TRBJ2-5, the V gene TRBV2; D gene uncertain. The CDR3 sequence is 11 residues long. CDR1 and CDR2 (germline): SNHLY, FYNNEI. The DNA for the CDR3 is TGTACCAGCAGTGAATATGAGACCCAGTACTTC. Encoded protein: CTSSEYETQYF.

Turning to this clonotype: A read error may be the cause here, since a much bigger clone is one base away. The chain has TRBV20-1 and TRBJ2-3; D ambiguous. Germline V gene lookup returns CDR1 DFQATT and CDR2 SNEGSKA (reference sequence). The CDR3 totals 15 residues. In DNA, the CDR3 is TGCAGTGCGCCAGCGCTCGGCTCTGGCACAGATACGCGGTATTTT. This translates into CSAPALGSGTDTRYF.

The chain couples TRBV19 to TRBJ1-1; no definite D call. Between the trimmed V and J ends, which lost 3 bases and 8 bases, there was a span of 13 bases. CDR1 and CDR2 (germline): LNHDA, SQIVND (reference sequence). CDR3 size: 13 residues. The CDR3 reads CASSISWAAEAFF. CDR3 nucleotides: TGTGCCAGTAGTATTTCATGGGCGGCCGAAGCTTTCTTT.

This clonotype was seen ten or more times. The chain has TRBV7-2 and TRBJ1-6, with D tentatively TRBD1 (6 bases). Looked up from germline, CDR1 is SGHTA and CDR2 is FQGNSA. The CDR3 totals 17 residues. Trimming cost V 5 bases and J 3 bases, with 17 bases left between them. In DNA form, the CDR3 reads TGTGCCAGCAGCGTAGGAGGACAGCGCATCTATAATTCACCCCTCCACTTT. Translation gives CASSVGGQRIYNSPLHF.

This clonotype was detected ten times or more. The chain recombines TRBV28 with TRBJ1-4; D uncertain. The V and J ends lost 3 bases and 8 bases respectively, with 19 bases between them. CDR3 length: 16 amino acids. The germline V gene has CDR1 MDHEN and CDR2 SYDVKM. The CDR3 DNA is TGTGCCAGCAGTTTTGAGGGAAAAGGAATCAGAGAAAAACTGTTTTTT. This codes for CASSFEGKGIREKLFF.

This clonotype appeared a few times. This chain links TRBV12-5 with TRBJ2-7; maybe TRBD1 (5 bases). CDR3 size: 16 residues. V lost 0 bases to trimming and J lost 2 bases, with 14 bases between them. In germline, CDR1 is LGHNT, CDR2 FRNRAP. CDR3 residues: CASGLVNRTDPYEQYF. The CDR3 DNA follows: TGTGCTAGTGGTTTGGTAAACAGGACGGACCCCTACGAGCAGTACTTC.

Worth noting for this clonotype: A much larger clone differs by one base, so this may be a read error. This chain connects TRBV27 to TRBJ2-7; weak D call: TRBD2 (5 bases). The V and J ends lost 4 bases and 4 bases respectively, with 11 bases between them. This CDR3 is built from 13 residues. Germline assignment: CDR1 MNHEY and CDR2 SMNVEV (reference sequence). This CDR3 is CASSSLWEYEQYF. CDR3 DNA sequence: TGTGCCAGCAGTTCACTCTGGGAGTACGAGCAGTACTTC.

There are many counts of this clonotype. V is TRBV11-2 and J is TRBJ2-2; D is uncertain. This CDR3 comprises 17 residues. V was pared by 5 bases and J by 7 bases, with 23 bases between. Germline V lookup: CDR1 SGHAT, CDR2 FQNNGV. The CDR3 spells CASSHSSGKAVGGELFF. CDR3 coding DNA: TGTGCCAGCAGCCACTCTTCCGGAAAGGCCGTGGGCGGGGAGCTGTTTTTT.

This clonotype was counted many times. CDR3 in DNA: TGTGCCAGCAATTCAGGCGTGAACCAAGAGACCCAGTACTTC. Protein: CASNSGVNQETQYF. The rearrangement uses TRBV2 and TRBJ2-5; D is ambiguous. Germline V gene data show CDR1 as SNHLY and CDR2 as FYNNEI. Deletions cut 7 bases from V and 0 bases from J, with 12 bases between. The CDR3 is made up of 14 amino acids.

Comment on this clonotype: This sequence may be a read error, since a much larger clone differs from it by one base. The rearrangement links TRBV13 to TRBJ1-6; D not resolved. The germline gives CDR1 PRHDT, CDR2 FYEKMQ (reference sequence). The CDR3 consists of 12 residues. The CDR3 reads CTSSLDSSPLHF. CDR3 bases: TGTACCAGCAGCTTAGATAGTTCACCCCTCCACTTT.

This rearrangement joins TRBV3-1 to TRBJ1-1; D may be TRBD1 (6 bases). There are 17 residues in the CDR3. The germline V gene encodes CDR1 LGHDT and CDR2 YNNKEL (reference sequence). Trimming shortened V by 3 bases and J by 4 bases, and 21 bases separated the two germline ends. CDR3 sequence (DNA): TGTGCCAGCAGCCAGACTAAGGGGGGGGGGGTGCGCACTGAAGCTTTCTTT. It specifies CASSQTKGGGVRTEAFF.

The chain carries TRBV28 and TRBJ2-7, with 7 bases aligning to TRBD1. Germline assignment: CDR1 MDHEN and CDR2 SYDVKM. V was pared by 6 bases and J by 3 bases, with 8 bases of the junction left unmatched. The CDR3 totals 14 residues. CDR3 region: CASSPGQPFYEQYF. CDR3 coding DNA: TGTGCCAGCAGCCCGGGACAGCCCTTCTACGAGCAGTACTTC.

This clonotype was picked up a small number of times. CDR3 sequence: CSVEVRGQTQYF. The CDR3 DNA reads TGCAGCGTTGAGGTACGAGGCCAGACGCAGTATTTT. The V gene is TRBV29-1, the J gene TRBJ2-3; unclear D gene. Looked up from germline, CDR1 is SQVTM and CDR2 is ANQGSEA. The CDR3 has 12 residues. V was trimmed by 3 bases and J by 9 bases, leaving 13 bases between them.

Comments on this clonotype: One base away lies a much larger clone, so this may be a sequencing read error. This sequence joins TRBV11-2 and TRBJ2-5; either TRBD1 or TRBD2 may supply D (6 bases each). From germline, CDR1 is SGHAT and CDR2 FQNNGV. This CDR3 comprises 18 residues. The CDR3 region has the DNA TGTGCCAGCAGCTTAGATGTCGTACAGGGAGGAGGTCAAGGGACCCAGTACTTC. It specifies CASSLDVVQGGGQGTQYF. The full variable domain, completed using reference TRBV11-2 and TRBJ2-5, is EAGVAQSPRYKIIEKRQSVAFWCNPISGHATLYWYQQILGQGPKLLIQFQNNGVVDDSQLPKDRFSAERLKGVDSTLKIQPAKLEDSAVYLCASSLDVVQGGGQGTQYFGPGTRLLVL.

J is TRBJ2-1 and V is TRBV20-1; D might be TRBD2 (6 bases). Germline V CDR1 and CDR2: DFQATT, SNEGSKA (reference sequence). The CDR3 extends over 15 amino acids. The V and J ends lost 2 bases and 4 bases respectively, with 15 bases between them. The CDR3 here is CSARRAGSTYNEQFF. DNA for the CDR3: TGCAGTGCTAGACGGGCGGGATCTACATACAATGAGCAGTTCTTC.

This clonotype was observed many times. The chain recombines TRBV27 with TRBJ2-7; D possibly corresponds to TRBD1 (6 bases). Trimming stripped 4 bases from V and 2 bases from J, with 12 bases between. The CDR3 extends over 14 amino acids. Germline CDR1 MNHEY, CDR2 SMNVEV (reference sequence). The CDR3 is CASSSLRDTYEQYF. The CDR3 DNA is TGTGCCAGCAGTTCTCTCCGGGACACCTACGAGCAGTACTTC.

CDR3 sequence: CSAGGGSTYEQYF. CDR3 bases: TGCTCGGCGGGGGGGGGCAGCACCTACGAGCAGTACTTC. The rearrangement uses TRBV20-1 and TRBJ2-7, with 9 positions matching TRBD2. The CDR3 spans 13 residues. Germline lookup yields CDR1 DFQATT and CDR2 SNEGSKA (reference sequence).

This clonotype was counted at least ten times. The chain couples TRBV20-1 to TRBJ1-4; a possible D gene is TRBD1 (5 bases). Germline-derived CDR1 and CDR2 are DFQATT and SNEGSKA (reference sequence). V was pared by 6 bases and J by 0 bases, with 11 bases between. The CDR3 spans 14 residues. Here the CDR3 DNA reads TGCAGTGCATGGGGGATCTCAACTAATGAAAAACTGTTTTTT. Encoded protein: CSAWGISTNEKLFF.